Presented here are 14 T cell receptor beta chains from one specimen sequenced in a study of CD8+CD57+ T cells in acquired aplastic anemia. TCR beta VDJ combinations and CDR3 sequences were profiled from genomic DNA. TCRdb reprocessed the reads with MiXCR, giving one entry per CDR3 protein. There are 35,000 to 45,000 distinct CDR3 sequences in the sample; 65% to 70% occur only once, and 20% to 30% lies in the top ten. The specimen was sorted CD4+, CD8+, or CD8+CD57+ T cells (not recorded which) from PBMCs. These receptors came from a human donor in good health, serving as a control.

This clonotype was detected many times. The CDR3 DNA sequence: TGTGCCAGCAGTTACTACGGCAGGGGAAGCTCTGGAAACACCATATATTTT. As protein: CASSYYGRGSSGNTIYF. The V call is TRBV6-6, the J call TRBJ1-3; possible D gene TRBD1, 6 bases. The CDR3 loop spans 17 amino acids. In germline, CDR1 is MNHNY, CDR2 SVGAGI (reference sequence). V shed 1 base and J shed 0 bases, with 13 bases lying between them.

This chain links TRBV7-9 with TRBJ2-6; no clear D. Trimming removed 5 bases from V and 4 bases from J, with 9 bases in between. Germline V gives CDR1 SEHNR, CDR2 FQNEAQ (reference sequence). This CDR3 contains 14 residues. The CDR3 DNA follows: TGTGCCAGCAGCAATTCCTCGGGGGCCAACGTCCTGACTTTC. Amino acids: CASSNSSGANVLTF.

This clonotype is a singleton in its sample. The rearrangement uses TRBV7-9 and TRBJ1-2; D may be TRBD1 (5 bases). V lost 5 bases and J 3 bases, leaving 16 bases between the germline ends. Germline CDR1 reads SEHNR; CDR2 reads FQNEAQ (reference sequence). This CDR3 has 15 residues. The CDR3 DNA follows: TGTGCCAGCAGCACGCTCTCCCGGGACCACTATGGCTACACCTTC. This encodes CASSTLSRDHYGYTF. Complete variable domain (other parts from reference TRBV7-9 and TRBJ1-2): DTGVSQNPRHKITKRGQNVTFRCDPISEHNRLYWYRQTLGQGPEFLTYFQNEAQLEKSRLLSDRFSAERPKGSFSTLEIQRTEQGDSAMYLCASSTLSRDHYGYTFGSGTRLTVV.

This clonotype is labeled medium-sized. The CDR3 sequence is CASSLVGGGSDTQYF. The CDR3 DNA follows: TGTGCCAGCAGCTTAGTAGGAGGGGGATCCGATACGCAGTATTTT. The chain couples TRBV7-9 to TRBJ2-3; possibly TRBD1 or TRBD2 for D (6 bases each). The V end was cut by 1 base, the J end by 6 bases, with 14 bases between. CDR1 is SEHNR and CDR2 is FQNEAQ in the germline V gene (reference sequence). CDR3 length equals 15 residues.

The rearrangement joins TRBV29-1 to TRBJ2-1, with D perhaps TRBD2 (5 bases). The CDR3 length is 15 residues. CDR1 SQVTM and CDR2 ANQGSEA come from the germline V gene. V lost 3 bases and J 4 bases, leaving 16 bases between the germline ends. CDR3 DNA: TGCAGCGTTGAGGGAGAGGTCTGGCCGTACAATGAGCAGTTCTTC. Translation gives CSVEGEVWPYNEQFF.

This clonotype qualifies as medium-sized (0.01 to 0.1%). The chain recombines TRBV9 with TRBJ2-1; TRBD2 matches at 9 bases. CDR3 length equals 15 residues. The V and J ends lost 2 bases and 1 base, in that order; junction bases with no gene match: 1. Germline CDR1 SGDLS, CDR2 YYNGEE. In DNA form, the CDR3 reads TGTGCCAGCAGCGTTAGCGGGGGATCCTACAATGAGCAGTTCTTC. This translates into CASSVSGGSYNEQFF.

The rearrangement links TRBV2 to TRBJ1-1; D ambiguous. This CDR3 is 12 amino acids long. Germline CDR1 reads SNHLY; CDR2 reads FYNNEI. The germline V and J ends were trimmed by 7 bases and 1 base, with 7 bases remaining between them. CDR3 nucleotide sequence: TGTGCCAGCAAACGGGCGAACACTGAAGCTTTCTTT. Translating it yields CASKRANTEAFF.

The V gene is TRBV25-1, the J gene TRBJ1-2; possibly TRBD1 for D (6 bases). Trimming took 0 bases from V and 4 from J, leaving 15 bases between them. The CDR3 covers 16 residues. Germline V gives CDR1 MGHDK, CDR2 SYGVNS. CDR3 region: CASSEYSPGGPYGYTF. The CDR3 bases are TGTGCCAGCAGTGAATATAGTCCCGGGGGGCCCTATGGCTACACCTTC.

The rearrangement uses TRBV2 and TRBJ2-1, with TRBD1 as a possible D gene (5 bases). Germline CDR1 and CDR2: SNHLY and FYNNEI. Between the trimmed V and J ends, which lost 1 base and 4 bases, there was a span of 11 bases. The CDR3 loop spans 15 amino acids. Written as DNA, the CDR3 is TGTGCCAGCAGTGAAGGTGGGGCGGAGTACAATGAGCAGTTCTTC. Protein sequence: CASSEGGAEYNEQFF.

Concerning this clonotype: Compared with germline, one end of the junction differs, possibly owing to a read error. The chain uses TRBV7-7 and TRBJ2-7; D gene unclear. The CDR3 sequence is 12 residues long. Germline loops: CDR1 SSHAT, CDR2 FNYEAQ (reference sequence). The CDR3 protein is CASSLVPDELYF. In DNA, the CDR3 is TGTGCTAGCAGCTTAGTGCCCGACGAGCTGTACTTC.

This clonotype showed up many times. V is TRBV5-1 and J is TRBJ2-7; 9 nucleotides agree with TRBD1. The CDR3 is 15 amino acids. Unmatched junction bases numbered 6, after V lost 3 bases and J lost 2 bases. Germline values: CDR1 SGHRS, CDR2 YFSETQ. Written as DNA, the CDR3 is TGCGCCAGCAGCTGGACAGGGGTAGACCCCTACGAGCAGTACTTC. It codes for CASSWTGVDPYEQYF.

For this clonotype: Compared with germline, one end of the junction differs, possibly owing to a read error. The J gene is TRBJ1-2, the V gene TRBV14, with a possible D match to TRBD1 (5 bases). This CDR3 region has 13 residues. Germline CDR1 is SGHDN and CDR2 is FVKESK. CDR3 residues: CASRIQENYGYTF. CDR3 DNA: TGCGCCAGCAGAATACAGGAGAACTATGGCTACACCTTC.

This chain connects TRBV5-8 to TRBJ1-5; D unresolved. Trimming shortened V by 4 bases and J by 6 bases, and 8 bases separated the two germline ends. The germline V gene encodes CDR1 SGHTS and CDR2 YDEGEE. This CDR3 comprises 12 residues. The DNA for the CDR3 is TGTGCCAGCAGCCCCAGAGTTCAGCCCCAGCATTTT. It is translated as CASSPRVQPQHF.

V and J are TRBV5-1 and TRBJ1-2; the match to TRBD1 covers 9 bases. The V segment lost 7 bases and the J segment 11 bases; nucleotides outside the gene matches: 12. CDR3 length: 13 amino acids. Germline CDR1 reads SGHRS; CDR2 reads YFSETQ. The CDR3 loop is CASDWTGEGQYTF. CDR3 coding DNA: TGCGCCAGCGATTGGACAGGGGAGGGTCAGTACACCTTC. Complete variable domain (other parts from reference TRBV5-1 and TRBJ1-2): KAGVTQTPRYLIKTRGQQVTLSCSPISGHRSVSWYQQTPGQGLQFLFEYFSETQRNKGNFPGRFSGRQFSNSRSEMNVSTLELGDSALYLCASDWTGEGQYTFGSGTRLTVV.